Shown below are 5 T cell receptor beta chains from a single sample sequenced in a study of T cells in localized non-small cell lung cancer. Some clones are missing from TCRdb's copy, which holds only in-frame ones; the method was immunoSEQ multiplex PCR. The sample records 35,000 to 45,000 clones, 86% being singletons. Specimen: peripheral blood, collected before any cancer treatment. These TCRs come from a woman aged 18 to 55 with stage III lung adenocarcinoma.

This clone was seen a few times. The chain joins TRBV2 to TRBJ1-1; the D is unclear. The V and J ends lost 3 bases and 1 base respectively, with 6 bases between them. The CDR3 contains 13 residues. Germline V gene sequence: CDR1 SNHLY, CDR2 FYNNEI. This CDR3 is CASSDSPNTEAFF. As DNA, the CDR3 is TGTGCCAGCAGTGACAGTCCGAACACTGAAGCTTTCTTT.

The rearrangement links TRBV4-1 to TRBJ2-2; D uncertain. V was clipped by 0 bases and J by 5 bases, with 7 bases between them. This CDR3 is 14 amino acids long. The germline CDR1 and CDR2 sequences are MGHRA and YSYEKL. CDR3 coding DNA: TGCGCCAGCAGCCAAGACCAAAGGACCGGGGAGCTGTTTTTT. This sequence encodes CASSQDQRTGELFF.

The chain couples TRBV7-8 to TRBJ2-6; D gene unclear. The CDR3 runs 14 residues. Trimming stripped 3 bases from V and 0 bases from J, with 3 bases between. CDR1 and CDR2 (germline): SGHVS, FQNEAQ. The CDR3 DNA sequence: TGTGCCAGCAGCTTGGTCTCTGGGGCCAACGTCCTGACTTTC. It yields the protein CASSLVSGANVLTF.

CDR3 loop: CASSMAGGGNQPQHF. The DNA of the CDR3 is TGTGCCAGTAGTATGGCGGGGGGTGGGAATCAGCCCCAGCATTTT. V is TRBV19 and J is TRBJ1-5; a possible D gene is TRBD1 (5 bases). The germline gives CDR1 LNHDA, CDR2 SQIVND (reference sequence). The CDR3 runs 15 residues. V lost 3 bases and J lost 4, with 13 bases in between.

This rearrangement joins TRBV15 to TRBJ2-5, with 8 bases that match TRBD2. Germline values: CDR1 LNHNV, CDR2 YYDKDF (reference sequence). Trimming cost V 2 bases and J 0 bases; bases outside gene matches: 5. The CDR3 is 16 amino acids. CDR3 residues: CATSRYALADQETQYF. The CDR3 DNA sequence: TGTGCCACCAGCAGATACGCACTAGCGGACCAAGAGACCCAGTACTTC.